The rows below give T cell receptor beta chains drawn from one sample of a study of T cell changes during pregnancy in multiple sclerosis. Using immunoSEQ multiplex PCR, the repertoire was profiled, and TCRdb retains in-frame clones only, with some absent. The table shows about 66,000 clones, with about 91% occurring only once. The specimen comprised CD8+ T cells from peripheral blood mononuclear cells, sampled before pregnancy. The receptors derive from a female donor with multiple sclerosis, enrolled in a pregnancy study. CDR3s include the opening cysteine and the closing phenylalanine or tryptophan.

cdr3_aa | j_call | cdr3_length | v_call
CASSQVGRQIYEQYF | TRBJ2-7 | 15 | TRBV4-1
CAWREGTVSYNEQFF | TRBJ2-1 | 15 | TRBV30
CASSVGLAGGGFSYNEQFF | TRBJ2-1 | 19 | TRBV9
CSVRDRSAPSEQYF | TRBJ2-7 | 14 | TRBV29-1
CASSSPGHRNTEAFF | TRBJ1-1 | 15 | TRBV5-5
CASSLIGGGTDTQYF | TRBJ2-3 | 15 | TRBV27
CASTPTGGLNTEAFF | TRBJ1-1 | 15 | TRBV19
CASSGGQGADEQYF | TRBJ2-7 | 14 | TRBV9
CASSSDGVKQYF | TRBJ2-7 | 12 | TRBV6-4
CASSEDSYYGYTF | TRBJ1-2 | 13 | TRBV6-1
CASSVDRDVTGGYTF | TRBJ1-2 | 15 | TRBV9
CASSATAGYQETQYF | TRBJ2-5 | 15 | TRBV5-1
CASGSGNTIYF | TRBJ1-3 | 11 | TRBV9
CASSLMDSYEQYF | TRBJ2-7 | 13 | TRBV5-5
CASRPSGETSYEQYF | TRBJ2-7 | 15 | TRBV6-5
CASSLKGLGYGYTF | TRBJ1-2 | 14 | TRBV27
CASRKGQGEYNSPLHF | TRBJ1-6 | 16 | TRBV2
CAWSALGTGGHEQYF | TRBJ2-7 | 15 | TRBV30
CASSHMNTEAFF | TRBJ1-1 | 12 | TRBV4-1
CASSTFGGNNEQFF | TRBJ2-1 | 14 | TRBV27
CASSSGQHEAFF | TRBJ1-1 | 12 | TRBV7-8
CASSLGLAGVFYEQYF | TRBJ2-7 | 16 | TRBV27